These T cell receptor beta chains were read from a single sample in a study of cytomegalovirus exposure and HLA in healthy donors. Sequencing used immunoSEQ multiplex PCR; TCRdb keeps in-frame clones, though not all of them. The sample holds approximately 110,000 clones. The sequenced sample consisted of PBMCs. The receptors were sampled from a man aged 30 to 45 in good health and CMV-seronegative. The CDR3 runs from the conserved cysteine through the conserved F or W. D genes are given only for firm matches.

V: TRBV11-2; D: -; J: TRBJ1-1; CDR3: CASSSLGMNTEAFF; DNA: TGTGCCAGCAGCTCCCTAGGTATGAACACTGAAGCTTTCTTT
V: TRBV23-1; D: -; J: TRBJ1-1; CDR3: CASSQTAGTSSGAEAFF; DNA: TGCGCCAGCAGTCAAACGGCCGGGACATCCTCCGGCGCTGAAGCTTTCTTT
V: TRBV29-1; D: -; J: TRBJ2-5; CDR3: CSVGGAQETQYF; DNA: TGCAGCGTTGGCGGGGCCCAAGAGACCCAGTACTTC
V: TRBV10-2; D: TRBD2; J: TRBJ2-7; CDR3: CASSENGRGYEQYF; DNA: TGCGCCAGCAGTGAGAACGGGAGGGGCTACGAGCAGTACTTC
V: TRBV4-1; D: -; J: TRBJ2-7; CDR3: CASSLRVSLNEQYF; DNA: TGCGCCAGCAGCCTTAGAGTGTCGTTGAACGAGCAGTACTTC
V: TRBV4-1; D: -; J: TRBJ1-5; CDR3: CASSQARGGGNQPQHF; DNA: TGCGCCAGCAGCCAAGCGAGGGGAGGAGGCAATCAGCCCCAGCATTTT
V: TRBV19; D: -; J: TRBJ1-1; CDR3: CASSILDITEAFF; DNA: TGTGCCAGTAGTATACTCGACATCACTGAAGCTTTCTTT
V: TRBV2; D: -; J: TRBJ1-2; CDR3: CASQGNYGYTF; DNA: TGTGCCAGCCAGGGTAACTATGGCTACACCTTC
V: TRBV19; D: TRBD1; J: TRBJ2-7; CDR3: CASSPGTVYEQYF; DNA: TGTGCCAGTAGTCCAGGGACAGTGTACGAGCAGTACTTC
V: TRBV5-1; D: TRBD1; J: TRBJ1-1; CDR3: CASRLGQGTNTEAFF; DNA: TGCGCCAGCAGATTGGGACAGGGAACGAACACTGAAGCTTTCTTT
V: TRBV19; D: TRBD2; J: TRBJ2-1; CDR3: CASSRAGADNEQFF; DNA: TGTGCCAGTAGTCGGGCGGGAGCCGACAATGAGCAGTTCTTC
V: TRBV6-1; D: TRBD1; J: TRBJ1-4; CDR3: CASSEAPRQGEKLFF; DNA: TGTGCCAGCAGTGAAGCCCCTCGACAGGGTGAAAAACTGTTTTTT
V: TRBV11-2; D: -; J: TRBJ2-5; CDR3: CASSFNQETQYF; DNA: TGTGCCAGCAGCTTTAACCAAGAGACCCAGTACTTC
V: TRBV7-9; D: -; J: TRBJ2-5; CDR3: CASSLAGDAETQYF; DNA: TGTGCCAGCAGCTTAGCCGGGGATGCGGAGACCCAGTACTTC
V: TRBV19; D: TRBD1; J: TRBJ1-3; CDR3: CATLVLGQASGNTIYF; DNA: TGTGCCACGTTAGTATTGGGACAGGCCTCTGGAAACACCATATATTTT
V: TRBV20-1; D: -; J: TRBJ2-7; CDR3: CSARESYEQYF; DNA: TGCAGTGCTAGAGAGAGCTACGAGCAGTACTTC
V: TRBV19; D: -; J: TRBJ1-5; CDR3: CASMGWDQPQHF; DNA: TGTGCCAGTATGGGCTGGGATCAGCCCCAGCATTTT
V: TRBV30; D: -; J: TRBJ1-3; CDR3: CAWSAWLSGNTIYF; DNA: TGTGCCTGGAGTGCTTGGCTCTCCGGAAACACCATATATTTT
V: TRBV11-3; D: TRBD2; J: TRBJ2-1; CDR3: CASSSAGLTDNEQFF; DNA: TGTGCCAGCAGCTCAGCGGGACTAACAGACAATGAGCAGTTCTTC
V: TRBV15; D: -; J: TRBJ2-7; CDR3: CATSSPGDLSYEQYF; DNA: TGTGCCACCAGCAGCCCGGGGGACTTAAGCTACGAGCAGTACTTC
V: TRBV28; D: -; J: TRBJ1-2; CDR3: CASSSTDRGYTF; DNA: TGTGCCAGCAGCTCCACCGACAGGGGCTACACCTTC
V: TRBV10-3; D: TRBD1; J: TRBJ2-2; CDR3: CAISAGQGSHGELFF; DNA: TGTGCCATCAGCGCGGGACAGGGATCCCACGGGGAGCTGTTTTTT
V: TRBV25-1; D: TRBD2; J: TRBJ2-3; CDR3: CASSIRDYPDTQYF; DNA: TGTGCCAGCAGTATCCGGGACTATCCAGATACGCAGTATTTT
V: TRBV6-1; D: -; J: TRBJ2-3; CDR3: CASIRGSLTDTQYF; DNA: TGTGCCAGCATACGGGGGTCTCTAACAGATACGCAGTATTTT
V: TRBV13; D: TRBD1; J: TRBJ2-1; CDR3: CASSWRGTGVNEQFF; DNA: TGTGCCAGCAGCTGGAGGGGGACAGGGGTCAATGAGCAGTTCTTC
V: TRBV4-2; D: TRBD2; J: TRBJ2-5; CDR3: CASSQGGVAGVQETQYF; DNA: TGTGCCAGCAGCCAAGGGGGAGTAGCGGGGGTCCAAGAGACCCAGTACTTC
V: TRBV7-2; D: TRBD2; J: TRBJ2-7; CDR3: CASSLDLAGVREQYF; DNA: TGTGCCAGCAGCTTAGATCTAGCGGGAGTAAGGGAGCAGTACTTC
V: TRBV13; D: -; J: TRBJ2-7; CDR3: CASSLGRGYEQYF; DNA: TGTGCCAGCAGCTTAGGCCGCGGCTACGAGCAGTACTTC
V: TRBV5-1; D: -; J: TRBJ2-7; CDR3: CASSLASSTINEQYF; DNA: TGCGCCAGCAGCTTGGCCTCCTCGACTATTAACGAGCAGTACTTC
V: TRBV28; D: -; J: TRBJ1-6; CDR3: CASSPHALANSPLHF; DNA: TGTGCCAGCAGTCCCCACGCGCTAGCTAATTCACCCCTCCACTTT
V: TRBV7-9; D: TRBD1; J: TRBJ1-5; CDR3: CASSLGWDRATF; DNA: TGTGCCAGCAGCTTAGGGTGGGACAGGGCTACTTTT
V: TRBV2; D: -; J: TRBJ2-2; CDR3: CASSDSLEPGELFF; DNA: TGTGCCAGCAGTGATTCGCTCGAGCCCGGGGAGCTGTTTTTT
V: TRBV18; D: -; J: TRBJ1-4; CDR3: CASSPLTTTNEKLFF; DNA: TGTGCCAGCTCACCCCTAACTACAACTAATGAAAAACTGTTTTTT
V: TRBV6-4; D: -; J: TRBJ2-1; CDR3: CASSDSVNEQFF; DNA: TGTGCCAGCAGTGATTCTGTCAATGAGCAGTTCTTC
V: TRBV29-1; D: -; J: TRBJ1-2; CDR3: CSVEGQGYGYTF; DNA: TGCAGCGTTGAGGGCCAGGGCTATGGCTACACCTTC
V: TRBV5-1; D: -; J: TRBJ2-2; CDR3: CASSLGRVDTGELFF; DNA: TGCGCCAGCAGCCTTGGCAGGGTGGACACCGGGGAGCTGTTTTTT
V: TRBV27; D: -; J: TRBJ1-1; CDR3: CASTNRAGRRGTEAFF; DNA: TGTGCCAGCACCAACCGGGCAGGGCGGCGGGGCACTGAAGCTTTCTTT
V: TRBV11-2; D: TRBD2; J: TRBJ2-7; CDR3: CASSFGPAGGSQASYEQYF; DNA: TGTGCCAGCAGCTTCGGTCCAGCGGGAGGGTCGCAGGCCTCCTACGAGCAGTACTTC
V: TRBV5-1; D: -; J: TRBJ1-1; CDR3: CASSLLTGQTEAFF; DNA: TGCGCCAGCAGCTTGTTAACAGGGCAGACTGAAGCTTTCTTT
V: TRBV4-1; D: -; J: TRBJ2-1; CDR3: CASSQETGTRVYNEQFF; DNA: TGCGCCAGCAGCCAAGAAACCGGGACACGAGTATACAATGAGCAGTTCTTC
V: TRBV7-2; D: -; J: TRBJ1-3; CDR3: CASSPLRGSAGNTIYF; DNA: TGTGCCAGCAGCCCACTACGGGGGAGCGCTGGAAACACCATATATTTT
V: TRBV7-2; D: TRBD1; J: TRBJ1-1; CDR3: CASSWAGGANTEAFF; DNA: TGTGCCAGCAGCTGGGCAGGGGGCGCGAACACTGAAGCTTTCTTT
V: TRBV11-2; D: -; J: TRBJ1-4; CDR3: CASSLVGSGEEKLFF; DNA: TGTGCCAGCAGCTTAGTCGGATCAGGGGAGGAAAAACTGTTTTTT
V: TRBV11-2; D: -; J: TRBJ1-2; CDR3: CASSSRTEGIYGYTF; DNA: TGTGCCAGCAGCTCGCGGACGGAGGGGATCTATGGCTACACCTTC
V: TRBV19; D: -; J: TRBJ2-1; CDR3: CASSIYLRRAYNEQFF; DNA: TGTGCCAGTAGTATATATTTGCGTCGGGCCTACAATGAGCAGTTCTTC
V: TRBV6-6; D: TRBD1; J: TRBJ2-3; CDR3: CASSYPPGQVTDTQYF; DNA: TGTGCCAGCAGTTACCCTCCCGGACAGGTCACAGATACGCAGTATTTT
V: TRBV25-1; D: -; J: TRBJ2-5; CDR3: CASSGDQGKGETQYF; DNA: TGTGCCAGCAGTGGTGATCAGGGGAAGGGAGAGACCCAGTACTTC
V: TRBV5-3; D: TRBD2; J: TRBJ2-5; CDR3: CARSLAGGTETQYF; DNA: TGTGCCAGAAGCTTGGCGGGAGGGACTGAGACCCAGTACTTC
V: TRBV5-4; D: -; J: TRBJ2-5; CDR3: CASSLTGAETQYF; DNA: TGTGCCAGCAGCTTGACGGGAGCGGAGACCCAGTACTTC
V: TRBV5-5; D: -; J: TRBJ1-1; CDR3: CASSLAGDTEAFF; DNA: TGTGCCAGCAGCTTGGCCGGGGACACTGAAGCTTTCTTT
V: TRBV28; D: -; J: TRBJ2-7; CDR3: CASSLFPGEQYF; DNA: TGTGCCAGCAGTTTATTTCCGGGCGAGCAGTACTTC
V: TRBV4-1; D: TRBD2; J: TRBJ2-2; CDR3: CASSPPGLAGVYGNTGELFF; DNA: TGCGCCAGCAGTCCCCCGGGACTAGCGGGAGTGTACGGGAACACCGGGGAGCTGTTTTTT
V: TRBV5-5; D: TRBD2; J: TRBJ2-1; CDR3: CASSPGRAGYNEQFF; DNA: TGTGCCAGCAGCCCCGGGAGGGCGGGCTACAATGAGCAGTTCTTC
V: TRBV30; D: -; J: TRBJ2-7; CDR3: CAWSVGSHEQYF; DNA: TGTGCCTGGAGTGTGGGCTCCCACGAGCAGTACTTC
V: TRBV7-2; D: -; J: TRBJ1-6; CDR3: CASKSDSYNSPLHF; DNA: TGTGCCAGCAAATCTGACAGCTATAATTCACCCCTCCACTTT